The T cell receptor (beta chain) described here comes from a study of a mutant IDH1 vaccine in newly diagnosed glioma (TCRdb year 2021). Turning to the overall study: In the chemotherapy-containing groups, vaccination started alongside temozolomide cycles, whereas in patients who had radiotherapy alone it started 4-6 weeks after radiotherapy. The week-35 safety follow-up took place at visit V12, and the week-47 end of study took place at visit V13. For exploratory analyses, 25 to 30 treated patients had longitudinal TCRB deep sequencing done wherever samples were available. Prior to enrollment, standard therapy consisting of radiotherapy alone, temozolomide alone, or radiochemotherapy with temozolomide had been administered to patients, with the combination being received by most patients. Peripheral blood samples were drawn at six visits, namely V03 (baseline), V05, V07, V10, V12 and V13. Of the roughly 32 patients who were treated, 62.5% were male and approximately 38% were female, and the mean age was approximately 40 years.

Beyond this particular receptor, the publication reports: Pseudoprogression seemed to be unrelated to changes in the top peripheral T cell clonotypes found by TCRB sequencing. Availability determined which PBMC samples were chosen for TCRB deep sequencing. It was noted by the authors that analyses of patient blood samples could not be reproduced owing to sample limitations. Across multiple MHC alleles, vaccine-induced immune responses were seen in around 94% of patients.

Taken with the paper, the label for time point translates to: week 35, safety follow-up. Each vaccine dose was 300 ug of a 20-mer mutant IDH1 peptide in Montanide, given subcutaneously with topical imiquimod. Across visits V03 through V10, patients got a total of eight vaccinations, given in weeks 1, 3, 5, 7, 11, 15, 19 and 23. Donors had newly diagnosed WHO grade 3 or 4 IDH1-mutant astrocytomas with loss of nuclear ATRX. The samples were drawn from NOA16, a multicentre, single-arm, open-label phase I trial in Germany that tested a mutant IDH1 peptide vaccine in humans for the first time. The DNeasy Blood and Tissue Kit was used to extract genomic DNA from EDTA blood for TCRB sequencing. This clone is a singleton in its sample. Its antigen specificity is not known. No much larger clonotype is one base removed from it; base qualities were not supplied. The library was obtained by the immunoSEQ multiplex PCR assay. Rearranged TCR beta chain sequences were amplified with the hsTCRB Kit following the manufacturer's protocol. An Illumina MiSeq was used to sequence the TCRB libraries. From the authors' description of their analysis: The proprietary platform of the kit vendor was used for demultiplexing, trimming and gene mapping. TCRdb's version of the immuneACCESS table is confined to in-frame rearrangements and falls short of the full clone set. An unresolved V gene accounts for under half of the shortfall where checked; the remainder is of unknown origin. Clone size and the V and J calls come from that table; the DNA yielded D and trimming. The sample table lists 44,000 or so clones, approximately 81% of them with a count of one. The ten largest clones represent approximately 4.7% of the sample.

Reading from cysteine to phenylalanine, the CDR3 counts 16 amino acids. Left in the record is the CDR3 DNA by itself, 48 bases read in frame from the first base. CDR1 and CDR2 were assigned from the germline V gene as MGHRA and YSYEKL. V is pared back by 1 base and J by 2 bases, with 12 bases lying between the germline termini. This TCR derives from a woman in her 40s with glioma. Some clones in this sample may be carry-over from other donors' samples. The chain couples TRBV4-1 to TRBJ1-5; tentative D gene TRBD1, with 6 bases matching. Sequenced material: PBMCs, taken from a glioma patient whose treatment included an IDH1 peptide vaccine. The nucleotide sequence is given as TGCGCCAGCAGCCAAGTAGCCGCAGGGGGCAATCAGCCCCAGCATTTT. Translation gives CASSQVAAGGNQPQHF.